This TCR beta chain appears in the sequencing data of a study of blood T cell repertoires in COVID-19 (dated by TCRdb to about 2020). Background on the whole study: The collaborator samples originated in the United States, Italy and Spain and spanned the acute and convalescent phases of COVID-19. The material from the prospective study consisted of cDNA or gDNA derived from T cells, B-cell-depleted T cells, or PBMCs. Subjects who had been exposed to COVID-19, were actively infected with it, or had recovered from it provided the deeply sampled blood TCRbeta repertoires that made up the dataset. The repertoires were released in a freely available public database intended as a resource for research on the immune response to SARS-CoV-2. Samples came from the ongoing ImmuneRACE study (first 160 participants) plus 1,254 subjects from 6 global collaborators. The sample metadata nearly always contained a de-identified subject ID, COVID-19 status, age in years and sex. Where available, HLA class I and class II types were obtained from metadata supplied by the sample provider rather than from assay-based typing. Findings and caveats that apply to the study as a whole: The amount of clinical and demographic metadata varied by source and participant and was provided uncurated.

At one collaborating source in Seattle, patients were enrolled during active infection and were followed longitudinally through the course of disease. Whole blood was collected in K2EDTA tubes by collaborating institutions according to the institutions' own protocols. For TCRbeta analysis, collaborators shipped samples as frozen whole blood, isolated PBMCs, or DNA extracted from either of those sample types. To note about this clone: Its antigen remains undetermined. No quality values exist for individual bases; no much larger clone is one base distant.

TCRbeta CDR3 regions were amplified from genomic DNA using the immunoSEQ Assay, a bias-controlled multiplex PCR. In the authors' own workflow: The number of nucleated cells in each sample was estimated by amplification of reference gene primers within the assay. To quantify the absolute abundance of each unique TCRbeta CDR3 rearrangement, sequence reads were collapsed and filtered. For each sample, productive Simpson clonality was calculated as the square root of Simpson's diversity index across productive rearrangements. TCRdb provides this immuneACCESS table in a form limited to in-frame rearrangements. Some clones are lacking; in checked studies, under half of them reflect an unresolved V gene, and why the rest are absent is not known. D and trimming were read from the DNA, whereas the V and J calls and clone size are those reported in that table. A total of a few hundred thousand clones appear in this sample, around 89% of them only once. Under 2% of the sample goes to the ten largest clones.

The CDR3 measures 15 amino acids from cysteine to phenylalanine. Kept here is only the CDR3 DNA, which spans 45 bases and is read in frame from base 1. V is pruned by 1 base and J by 8 bases, leaving 10 bases of the junction without a gene match. From a lookup of the germline V gene, CDR1 and CDR2 are MDHEN and SYDVKM. The receptor was isolated from a woman in her twenties or thirties with COVID-19, enrolled during active disease. This sequence uses TRBV28 and TRBJ1-2, and 7 junction bases match TRBD1. Sequencing used peripheral blood. The DNA is as follows: TGTGCCAGCAGTTTATCACTTACAGGGGTAGGCGGCTACACCTTC. This encodes CASSLSLTGVGGYTF.